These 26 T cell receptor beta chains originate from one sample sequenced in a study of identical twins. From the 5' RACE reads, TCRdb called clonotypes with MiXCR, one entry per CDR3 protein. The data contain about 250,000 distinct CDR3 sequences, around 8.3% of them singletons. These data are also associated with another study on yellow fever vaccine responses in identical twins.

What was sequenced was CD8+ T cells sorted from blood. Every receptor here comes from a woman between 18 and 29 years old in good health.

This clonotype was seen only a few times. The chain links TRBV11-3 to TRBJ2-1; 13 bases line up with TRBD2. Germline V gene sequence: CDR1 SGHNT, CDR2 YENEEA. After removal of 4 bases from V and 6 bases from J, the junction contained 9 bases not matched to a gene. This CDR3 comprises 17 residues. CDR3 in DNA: TGTGCCAGCAGCTCGAGGACTAGCGGGAGCCTTTTCAATGAGCAGTTCTTC. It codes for CASSSRTSGSLFNEQFF.

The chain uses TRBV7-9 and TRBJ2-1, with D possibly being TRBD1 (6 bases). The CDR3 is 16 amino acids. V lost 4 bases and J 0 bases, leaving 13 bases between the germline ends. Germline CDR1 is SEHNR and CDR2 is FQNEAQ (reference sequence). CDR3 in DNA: TGTGCCAGCAGCTCGATGGACAGCGTCTCCTACAATGAGCAGTTCTTC. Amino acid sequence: CASSSMDSVSYNEQFF.

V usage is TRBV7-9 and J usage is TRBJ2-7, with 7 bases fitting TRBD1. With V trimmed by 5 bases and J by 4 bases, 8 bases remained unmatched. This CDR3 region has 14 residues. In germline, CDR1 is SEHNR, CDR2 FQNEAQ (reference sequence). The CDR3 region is CASSIPGQPYEQYF. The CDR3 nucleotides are TGTGCCAGCAGCATACCGGGACAGCCATACGAGCAGTACTTC.

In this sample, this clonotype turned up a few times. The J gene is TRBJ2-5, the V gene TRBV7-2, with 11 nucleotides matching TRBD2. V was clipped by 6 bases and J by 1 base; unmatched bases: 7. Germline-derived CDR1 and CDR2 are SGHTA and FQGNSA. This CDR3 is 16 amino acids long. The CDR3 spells CASRAVGLAVQETQYF. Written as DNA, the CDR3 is TGTGCCAGCAGGGCGGTGGGACTAGCGGTCCAAGAGACCCAGTACTTC. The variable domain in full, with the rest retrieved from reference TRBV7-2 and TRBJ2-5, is GAGVSQSPSNKVTEKGKDVELRCDPISGHTALYWYRQSLGQGLEFLIYFQGNSAPDKSGLPSDRFSAERTGGSVSTLTIQRTQQEDSAVYLCASRAVGLAVQETQYFGPGTRLLVL.

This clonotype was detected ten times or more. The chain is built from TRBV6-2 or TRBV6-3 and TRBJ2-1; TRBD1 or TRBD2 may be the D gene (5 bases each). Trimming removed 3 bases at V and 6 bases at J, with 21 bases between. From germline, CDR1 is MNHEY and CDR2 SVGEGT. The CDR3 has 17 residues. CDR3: CASSYNSGAPGVNEQFF. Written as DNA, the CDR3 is TGTGCCAGCAGTTATAATTCCGGGGCGCCTGGGGTCAATGAGCAGTTCTTC.

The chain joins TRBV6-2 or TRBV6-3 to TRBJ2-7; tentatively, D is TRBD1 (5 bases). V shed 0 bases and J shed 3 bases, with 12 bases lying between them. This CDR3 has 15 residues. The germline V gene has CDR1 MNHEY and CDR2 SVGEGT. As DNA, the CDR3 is TGTGCCAGCAGTTACTCGACAGACCCCAACTACGAGCAGTACTTC. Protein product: CASSYSTDPNYEQYF.

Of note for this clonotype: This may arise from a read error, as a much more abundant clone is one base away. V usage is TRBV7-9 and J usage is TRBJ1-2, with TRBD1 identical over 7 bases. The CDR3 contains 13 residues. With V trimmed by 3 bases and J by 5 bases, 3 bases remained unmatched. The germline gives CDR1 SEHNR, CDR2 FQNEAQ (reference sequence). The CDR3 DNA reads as TGTGCCAGCAGCTTTGACAGGGTTTATGGCTACACCTTC. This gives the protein CASSFDRVYGYTF. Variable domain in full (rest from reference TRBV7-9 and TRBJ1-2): DTGVSQNPRHKITKRGQNVTFRCDPISEHNRLYWYRQTLGQGPEFLTYFQNEAQLEKSRLLSDRFSAERPKGSFSTLEIQRTEQGDSAMYLCASSFDRVYGYTFGSGTRLTVV.

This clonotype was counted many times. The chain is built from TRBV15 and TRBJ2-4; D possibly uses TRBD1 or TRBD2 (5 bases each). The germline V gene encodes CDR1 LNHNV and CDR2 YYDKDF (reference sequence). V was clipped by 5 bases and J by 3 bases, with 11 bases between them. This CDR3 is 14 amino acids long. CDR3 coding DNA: TGTGCCACCAGCGAAAGAGGGGACAAAAACATTCAGTACTTC. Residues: CATSERGDKNIQYF.

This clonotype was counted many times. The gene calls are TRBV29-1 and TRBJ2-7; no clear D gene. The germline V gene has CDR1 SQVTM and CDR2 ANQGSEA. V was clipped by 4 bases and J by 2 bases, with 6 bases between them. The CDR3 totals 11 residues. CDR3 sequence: CSVGQPYEQYF. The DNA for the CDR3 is TGCAGCGTTGGGCAGCCCTACGAGCAGTACTTC.

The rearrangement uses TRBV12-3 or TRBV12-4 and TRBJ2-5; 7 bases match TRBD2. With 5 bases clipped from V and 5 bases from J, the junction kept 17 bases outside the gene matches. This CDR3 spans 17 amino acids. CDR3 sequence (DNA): TGTGCCAGCAGTCCAAGGTCGGGGAGCGGAGCGGGGGAGACCCAGTACTTC. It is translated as CASSPRSGSGAGETQYF.

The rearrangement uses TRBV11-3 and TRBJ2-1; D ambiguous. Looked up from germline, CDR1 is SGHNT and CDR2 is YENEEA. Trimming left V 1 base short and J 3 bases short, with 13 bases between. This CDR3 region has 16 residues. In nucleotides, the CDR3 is TGTGCCAGCAGCTTAGGCCGGCAGGCATTCTACAATGAGCAGTTCTTC. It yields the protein CASSLGRQAFYNEQFF.

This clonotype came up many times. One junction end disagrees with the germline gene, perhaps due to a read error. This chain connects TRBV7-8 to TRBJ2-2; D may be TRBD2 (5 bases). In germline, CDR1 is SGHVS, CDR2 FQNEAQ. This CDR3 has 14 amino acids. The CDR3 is CASSLRGNSGELFF. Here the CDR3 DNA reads TGTGCCAGCAGCTTAAGAGGGAACTCCGGGGAGCTGTTTTTT.

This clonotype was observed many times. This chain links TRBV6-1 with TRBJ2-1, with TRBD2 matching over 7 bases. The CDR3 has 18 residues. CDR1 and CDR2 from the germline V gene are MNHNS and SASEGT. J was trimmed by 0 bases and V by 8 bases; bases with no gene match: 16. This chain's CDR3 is CASSLGGSGPSSYNEQFF. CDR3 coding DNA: TGTGCCAGCTCCTTGGGAGGGAGCGGCCCGAGCTCCTACAATGAGCAGTTCTTC.

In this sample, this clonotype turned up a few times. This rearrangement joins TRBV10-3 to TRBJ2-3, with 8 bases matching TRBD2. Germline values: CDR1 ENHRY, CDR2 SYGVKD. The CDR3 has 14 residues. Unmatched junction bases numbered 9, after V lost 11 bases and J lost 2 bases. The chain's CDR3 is CAAGGGTNTDTQYF. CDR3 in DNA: TGTGCCGCCGGGGGGGGGACGAACACAGATACGCAGTATTTT.

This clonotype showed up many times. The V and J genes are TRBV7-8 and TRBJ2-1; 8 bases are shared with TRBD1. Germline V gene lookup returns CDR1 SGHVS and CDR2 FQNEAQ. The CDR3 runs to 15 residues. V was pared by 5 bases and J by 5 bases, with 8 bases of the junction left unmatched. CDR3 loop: CASSQGANPNNEQFF. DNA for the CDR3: TGTGCCAGCAGCCAGGGGGCTAACCCTAACAATGAGCAGTTCTTC.

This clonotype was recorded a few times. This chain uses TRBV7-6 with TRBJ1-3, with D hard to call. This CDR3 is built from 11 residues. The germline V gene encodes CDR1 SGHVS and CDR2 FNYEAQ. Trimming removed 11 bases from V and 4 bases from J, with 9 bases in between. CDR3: CAGRWGNTIYF. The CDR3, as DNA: TGTGCCGGTCGGTGGGGAAACACCATATATTTT.

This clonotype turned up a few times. CDR3 bases: TGTGCCAGCAGCCCCGGGAAGGCCACCCCCGGCTACGAGCAGTACTTC. Amino acids: CASSPGKATPGYEQYF. This sequence joins TRBV5-6 and TRBJ2-7; weak D call: TRBD2 (5 bases). Trimming took off 4 bases at V and 3 bases at J, with 20 bases between the two ends. This CDR3 is 16 amino acids long. Germline V gives CDR1 SGHDT, CDR2 YYEEEE. The whole variable domain, remainder taken from reference TRBV5-6 and TRBJ2-7, is DAGVTQSPTHLIKTRGQQVTLRCSPKSGHDTVSWYQQALGQGPQFIFQYYEEEERQRGNFPDRFSGHQFPNYSSELNVNALLLGDSALYLCASSPGKATPGYEQYFGPGTRLTVT.

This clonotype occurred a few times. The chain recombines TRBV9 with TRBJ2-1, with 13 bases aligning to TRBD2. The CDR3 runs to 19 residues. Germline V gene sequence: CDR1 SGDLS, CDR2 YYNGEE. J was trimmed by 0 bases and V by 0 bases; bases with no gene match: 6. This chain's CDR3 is CASSVEQTSGGGSYNEQFF. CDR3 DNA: TGTGCCAGCAGCGTAGAACAAACTAGCGGGGGGGGCTCCTACAATGAGCAGTTCTTC.

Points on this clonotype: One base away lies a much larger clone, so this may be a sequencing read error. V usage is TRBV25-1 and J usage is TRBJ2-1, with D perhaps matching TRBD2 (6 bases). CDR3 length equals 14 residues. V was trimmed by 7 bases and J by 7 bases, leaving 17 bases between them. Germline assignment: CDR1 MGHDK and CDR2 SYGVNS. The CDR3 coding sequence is TGTGCCAGCACTCGAGGACGGGGGAGGAATGAGCAGTTCTTC. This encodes CASTRGRGRNEQFF.

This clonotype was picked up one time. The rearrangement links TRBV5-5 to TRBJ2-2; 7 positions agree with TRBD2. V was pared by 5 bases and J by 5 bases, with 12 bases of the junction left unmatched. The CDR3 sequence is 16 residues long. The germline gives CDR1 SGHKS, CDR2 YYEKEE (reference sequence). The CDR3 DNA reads TGTGCCAGCAGTACAACCGGCGGACTAGGGACCGGGGAGCTGTTTTTT. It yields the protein CASSTTGGLGTGELFF.

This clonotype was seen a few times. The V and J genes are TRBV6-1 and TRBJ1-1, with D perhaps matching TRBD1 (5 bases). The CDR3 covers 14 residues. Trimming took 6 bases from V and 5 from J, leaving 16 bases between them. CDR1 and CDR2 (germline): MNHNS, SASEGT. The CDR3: CASSINLGETEAFF. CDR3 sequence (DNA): TGTGCCAGCAGCATCAACTTGGGGGAAACTGAAGCTTTCTTT.

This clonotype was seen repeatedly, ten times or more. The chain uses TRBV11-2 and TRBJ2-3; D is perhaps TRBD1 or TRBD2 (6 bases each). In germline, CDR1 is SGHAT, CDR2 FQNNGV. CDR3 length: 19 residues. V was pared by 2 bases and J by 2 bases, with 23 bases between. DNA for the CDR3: TGTGCCAGCAGCTTATATCCGGGGGCCCCTACGTCCTTCACAGATACGCAGTATTTT. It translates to CASSLYPGAPTSFTDTQYF.

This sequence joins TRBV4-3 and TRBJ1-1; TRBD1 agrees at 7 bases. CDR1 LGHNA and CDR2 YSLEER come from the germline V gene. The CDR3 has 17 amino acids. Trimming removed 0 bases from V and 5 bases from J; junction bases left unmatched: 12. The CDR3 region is CASSQDRAGGGGTEAFF. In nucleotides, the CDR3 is TGCGCCAGCAGCCAAGACAGGGCAGGGGGAGGAGGGACTGAAGCTTTCTTT.

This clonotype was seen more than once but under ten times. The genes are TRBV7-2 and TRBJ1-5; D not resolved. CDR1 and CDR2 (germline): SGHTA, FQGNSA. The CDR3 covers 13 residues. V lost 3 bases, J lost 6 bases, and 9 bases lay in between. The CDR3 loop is CASSFLGGQPQHF. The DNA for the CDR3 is TGTGCCAGCAGCTTTCTTGGTGGTCAGCCCCAGCATTTT.

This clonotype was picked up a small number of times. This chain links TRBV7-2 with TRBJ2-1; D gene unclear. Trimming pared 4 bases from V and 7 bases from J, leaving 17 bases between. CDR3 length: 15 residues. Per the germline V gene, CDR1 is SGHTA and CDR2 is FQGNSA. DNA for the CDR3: TGTGCCAGCAGCTCCTTTAGTAATCCAACAAATGAGCAGTTCTTC. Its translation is CASSSFSNPTNEQFF.

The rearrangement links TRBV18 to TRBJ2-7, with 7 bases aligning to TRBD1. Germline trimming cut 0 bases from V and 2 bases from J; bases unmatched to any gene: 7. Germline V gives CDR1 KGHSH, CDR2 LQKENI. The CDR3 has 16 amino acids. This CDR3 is CASSPPHRGNPYEQYF. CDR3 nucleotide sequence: TGTGCCAGCTCACCACCGCACAGGGGAAATCCCTACGAGCAGTACTTC.